A single sample is the source of the 9 T cell receptor delta chains below, sequenced in a study of γδ T cells in repeated Plasmodium falciparum infection. Bulk repertoires came from Vgamma9/Vdelta2+ or Vdelta2-negative gammadelta T cells flow-sorted from PBMC. TCRdb fed the multiplex PCR reads into CATT to redo clone calling. The sample carries around 46,000 delta-chain clones, 1.9% recorded once. Material for sequencing was gamma-delta T cells from blood. The receptors originated from a pool of human donors (malaria-infected and uninfected, not separated).

In regard to this clone: A far larger clone is off by one base, so a read error is likely. The same CDR3 also results from other DNA sequences found in this sample. This chain connects TRDV1 to TRDJ1, with 11 bases aligning to TRDD3. Trimming took 3 bases from V and 0 from J; bases not matched to a gene: 18. From germline, CDR1 is TSWWSYY and CDR2 QGS. This CDR3 region has 21 residues. The CDR3 DNA reads as TGTGCTCTTGGGGATTCCTTGCTAAGCGTATTGGGGGATACGGACACCGATAAACTCATCTTT. It is translated as CALGDSLLSVLGDTDTDKLIF.

Only a few counts were recorded for this clone. TCRdb's listed protein matches a much larger clone and diverges from this DNA's translation at residue 19, likely through a read error; the protein shown comes from the DNA. The chain recombines TRDV1 with TRDJ1; TRDD3 might be the D (5 bases). Because TCRdb records no J gene, it was assigned here through a match of the DNA to germline. V dropped 0 bases and J dropped 3 bases, with 38 bases sitting between them. The CDR3 is 24 residues long. Germline V gene data show CDR1 as TSWWSYY and CDR2 as QGS. CDR3 in amino acids: CALGELHHVLDIHKASLYADKLIF. The DNA for the CDR3 is TGTGCTCTTGGGGAACTCCACCACGTACTGGACATACACAAAGCTTCACTTTACGCCGATAAACTCATCTTT.

This clone was observed at least ten times. The mismatch at residue 4 between this DNA's translation and the TCRdb protein of a much larger clone likely reflects a read error; the protein shown is translated from the DNA. This chain links TRDV2 with TRDJ1; 7 nucleotides match TRDD3. As TCRdb names no J gene, one was assigned here on the basis of a DNA match to germline. V lost 5 bases and J lost 1; bases outside the gene matches: 9. The germline CDR1 and CDR2 sequences are GEAIGNYY and EKD. CDR3 length: 15 residues. The CDR3 region has the DNA TGTGCCTGTGGCACAAAGGGGGGATCCACCGATAAACTCATCTTT. Translation: CACGTKGGSTDKLIF.

On this clone itself: Translating this DNA gives a protein that differs at residue 5 from the TCRdb one, which belongs to a much larger clone; a read error is likely, and the protein shown is this translation. V and J are TRDV2 and TRDJ4, with 7 bases fitting TRDD3. Because TCRdb records no J gene, it was assigned here through a match of the DNA to germline. From germline, CDR1 is GEAIGNYY and CDR2 EKD. CDR3 length: 16 residues. V lost 3 bases to trimming and J lost 0 bases; unmatched junction nucleotides: 12. The CDR3 loop reads CACDALCWGPSRPLIF. The CDR3 nucleotides read TGTGCCTGTGACGCCCTTTGCTGGGGGCCCTCCAGACCCCTGATCTTT.

This clone appeared a few times. TCRdb pairs this DNA with a much larger clone's protein that differs at residue 7, likely a read error; the protein shown was translated from the DNA. The rearrangement links TRDV1 to TRDJ1; 10 bases fit TRDD3. Here the J gene came from matching the DNA to germline, since TCRdb omits it. V shed 5 bases, J shed 0 bases, and the junction held 21 bases outside the gene matches. The CDR3 runs to 21 residues. Per germline, CDR1 TSWWSYY and CDR2 QGS. CDR3 DNA sequence: TGTGCTCTTGGGTCTCCTCCCGGATTCTACTGGGGGATCCCTTACACCGATAAACTCATCTTT. Amino acids: CALGSPPGFYWGIPYTDKLIF.

This clone was detected many times. A far larger clone is off by one base, so a read error is likely. The same CDR3 can be traced to other DNA sequences in this sample. The chain uses TRDV1 and TRDJ2, with 12 bases aligning to TRDD3. Matching the DNA to germline supplied the J gene, which TCRdb does not give. V trimming: 4 bases; J trimming: 4 bases; junction bases outside the gene matches: 31. The length of the CDR3 is 25 residues. The germline CDR1 and CDR2 sequences are TSWWSYY and QGS. CDR3 nucleotides: TGTGCTCTTGGGGCCACATCCTTTACCTCTACACCTTTGTACTGGGGGATACAGGGGACAGCACAACTCTTCTTT. Amino acids: CALGATSFTSTPLYWGIQGTAQLFF.

The table lists this clone with a few counts. The protein given by TCRdb reflects a much larger clone and differs at residue 19 from this DNA's translation, likely from a read error; the protein shown is the DNA's translation. The chain recombines TRDV1 with TRDJ1, with 10 positions matching TRDD3. Here the J gene came from matching the DNA to germline, since TCRdb omits it. CDR1 and CDR2 from the germline V gene are TSWWSYY and QGS. The length of the CDR3 is 23 residues. CDR3 in amino acids: CALGEGSFPSFVLGDGYTNKLIF. The CDR3 DNA reads as TGTGCTCTTGGGGAAGGTTCTTTCCCTTCGTTCGTACTGGGGGATGGATACACCAATAAACTCATCTTT.

Notes on this clone: TCRdb's protein for this DNA is that of a much larger clone and differs from the translation at residue 12, likely a read error; the protein shown is the DNA translation. The chain is built from TRDV1 and TRDJ2, with 9 bases fitting TRDD3. No J gene is reported in TCRdb; it was inferred here by comparing the DNA with germline. The CDR3 totals 24 residues. Trimming took 0 bases from V and 6 from J; bases not matched to a gene: 29. Germline lookup yields CDR1 TSWWSYY and CDR2 QGS. The CDR3 sequence is CALGELVYAWIPWGIYNKAAQLFF. The CDR3 DNA sequence: TGTGCTCTTGGGGAACTAGTGTATGCCTGGATCCCCTGGGGGATTTATAATAAGGCAGCACAACTCTTCTTT.

This clone showed up just a few times. The amino acid sequence in TCRdb belongs to a much larger clone and departs from this DNA's translation at residue 5, likely a sequencing read error; the sequence shown is translated from the DNA. The genes are TRDV1 and TRDJ1; TRDD3 matches 10 bases. TCRdb gives no J gene; it was assigned here by matching the DNA to germline. CDR1 is TSWWSYY, CDR2 QGS, per germline. The CDR3 is made up of 18 amino acids. V shed 5 bases and J 0 bases; nucleotides not matched to a gene: 12. Here the CDR3 DNA reads TGTGCTCTTGGGTACCCCTACTGGGGGATTGGGGACACCGATAAACTCATCTTT. Translated: CALGYPYWGIGDTDKLIF.